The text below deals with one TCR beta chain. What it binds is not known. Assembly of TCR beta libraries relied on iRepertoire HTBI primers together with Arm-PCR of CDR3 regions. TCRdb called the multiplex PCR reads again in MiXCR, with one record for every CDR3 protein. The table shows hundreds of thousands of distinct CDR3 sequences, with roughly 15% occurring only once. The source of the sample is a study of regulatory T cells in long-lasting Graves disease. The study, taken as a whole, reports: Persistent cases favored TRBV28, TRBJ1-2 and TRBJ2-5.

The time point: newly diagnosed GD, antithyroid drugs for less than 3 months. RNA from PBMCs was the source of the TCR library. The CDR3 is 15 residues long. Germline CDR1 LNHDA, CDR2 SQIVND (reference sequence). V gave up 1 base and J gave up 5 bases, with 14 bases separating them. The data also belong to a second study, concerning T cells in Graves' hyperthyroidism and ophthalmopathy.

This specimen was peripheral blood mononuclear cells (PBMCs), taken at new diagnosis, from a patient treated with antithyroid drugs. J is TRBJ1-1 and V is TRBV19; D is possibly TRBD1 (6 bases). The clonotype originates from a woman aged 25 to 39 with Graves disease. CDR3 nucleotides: TGTGCCAGTAGTATAGCGGCAGGGGTAAGAACTGAAGCTTTCTTT. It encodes CASSIAAGVRTEAFF.